These T cell receptor beta chains were read from a single sample in a study of blood T cell repertoires in COVID-19. Generated by immunoSEQ multiplex PCR, the TCRdb table keeps only in-frame clones and is missing some. The table records approximately 240,000 clones, roughly 80% of them present only once. The specimen was peripheral blood. The source is a woman aged 40 to 50 with active or convalescent COVID-19. The CDR3 runs from the conserved cysteine through the conserved F or W. D genes are given only for firm matches. Size tells how often a clone was seen (once, few, many) or the class of an expanded clone, and some rows leave it out.

clone_size: NA
v_call: TRBV28
j_call: TRBJ1-5
d_call: NA
cdr3_nt: TGTGCCAGCAGCCCCATTGGGGGGGCTTTACAGCCCCAGCATTTT
cdr3_aa: CASSPIGGALQPQHF

clone_size: NA
v_call: TRBV29-1
j_call: TRBJ2-7
d_call: NA
cdr3_nt: TGCAGCGTTGAAGTATCAGGTCAGGCGACCGAGCAGTACTTC
cdr3_aa: CSVEVSGQATEQYF

clone_size: NA
v_call: TRBV6-5
j_call: TRBJ1-2
d_call: NA
cdr3_nt: TGTGCCAGCAGACTTCCCGGACAGCCCTATGGCTACACCTTC
cdr3_aa: CASRLPGQPYGYTF

clone_size: few
v_call: TRBV6-5
j_call: TRBJ1-2
d_call: NA
cdr3_nt: TGTGCCAGCAGGGCCGTGGGCAGGGTAGAGTATGGCTACACCTTC
cdr3_aa: CASRAVGRVEYGYTF

clone_size: NA
v_call: TRBV6-1
j_call: TRBJ2-1
d_call: NA
cdr3_nt: TGTGCCAGCAGTGAAGTGGGCATTTTGGACAATGAGCAGTTCTTC
cdr3_aa: CASSEVGILDNEQFF

clone_size: NA
v_call: TRBV19
j_call: TRBJ2-2
d_call: NA
cdr3_nt: TGTGCCAGTAGTGCGGGACCGGGACGGTACACCGGGGAGCTGTTTTTT
cdr3_aa: CASSAGPGRYTGELFF

clone_size: NA
v_call: TRBV5-1
j_call: TRBJ2-5
d_call: TRBD1
cdr3_nt: TGCGCCAGCAGCTTGGGGGACAGGGTAGAGACCCAGTACTTC
cdr3_aa: CASSLGDRVETQYF

clone_size: NA
v_call: TRBV5-6
j_call: TRBJ1-4
d_call: NA
cdr3_nt: TGTGCCAGCAGCTTGGCCGGGACACCTAATGAAAAACTGTTTTTT
cdr3_aa: CASSLAGTPNEKLFF

clone_size: once
v_call: TRBV27
j_call: TRBJ1-3
d_call: NA
cdr3_nt: TGTGCCAGCAGTCTGACACCGAGCTCTGGAAACACCATATATTTT
cdr3_aa: CASSLTPSSGNTIYF

clone_size: NA
v_call: TRBV7-9
j_call: TRBJ1-2
d_call: TRBD1
cdr3_nt: TGTGCCAGCAGCGCGGGACAGGGAGTCGGCTACACCTTC
cdr3_aa: CASSAGQGVGYTF

clone_size: NA
v_call: TRBV5-1
j_call: TRBJ1-5
d_call: TRBD1
cdr3_nt: TGCGCCAGCAGCTCCGACAGGGGTAATCAGCCCCAGCATTTT
cdr3_aa: CASSSDRGNQPQHF

clone_size: NA
v_call: TRBV2
j_call: TRBJ1-1
d_call: TRBD1
cdr3_nt: TGTGCCAGCAGCGACCCGGTCCCGGGACAGGGAGGAGGTTTGAGAGCTTTCTTT
cdr3_aa: CASSDPVPGQGGGLRAFF

clone_size: few
v_call: TRBV5-4
j_call: TRBJ1-1
d_call: NA
cdr3_nt: TGTGCCAGCAGCTCGAACTCACGCTTCATGAACACTGAAGCTTTCTTT
cdr3_aa: CASSSNSRFMNTEAFF

clone_size: NA
v_call: TRBV6-5
j_call: TRBJ1-3
d_call: NA
cdr3_nt: TGTGCCAGCAGACGTACAGGTCATGCTGGAAACACCATATATTTT
cdr3_aa: CASRRTGHAGNTIYF

clone_size: NA
v_call: TRBV3-1/TRBV3-2
j_call: TRBJ1-2
d_call: TRBD1
cdr3_nt: TGTGCCAGCAGCCGGACAGGTTTAGACTATGGCTACACCTTC
cdr3_aa: CASSRTGLDYGYTF

clone_size: few
v_call: TRBV19
j_call: TRBJ1-2
d_call: NA
cdr3_nt: TGTGCCAGTAGTATAGATAACGGACCGGGGGGCTATGGCTACACCTTC
cdr3_aa: CASSIDNGPGGYGYTF

clone_size: NA
v_call: TRBV6-1
j_call: TRBJ1-6
d_call: NA
cdr3_nt: TGTGCCAGCAGTGAAGCGGGAGGTCGAGAAAGATCACCCCTCCACTTT
cdr3_aa: CASSEAGGRERSPLHF

clone_size: NA
v_call: TRBV5-1
j_call: TRBJ1-6
d_call: TRBD1
cdr3_nt: TGCGCCAGCAGCAACCCGGGACAGACTAATTCACCCCTCCACTTT
cdr3_aa: CASSNPGQTNSPLHF

clone_size: NA
v_call: TRBV5-6
j_call: TRBJ1-3
d_call: TRBD1
cdr3_nt: TGTGCCAGCAGCCGACAGGGGGTCTCTGGAAACACCATATATTTT
cdr3_aa: CASSRQGVSGNTIYF

clone_size: NA
v_call: TRBV23-1
j_call: TRBJ1-5
d_call: TRBD1
cdr3_nt: TGCGCCAGCAGTCAATCGGGGGGACAGCTAGATCAGCCCCAGCATTTT
cdr3_aa: CASSQSGGQLDQPQHF

clone_size: NA
v_call: TRBV19
j_call: TRBJ1-2
d_call: NA
cdr3_nt: TGTGCCAGTAGTCCCGGATCAGGCAACTATGGCTACACCTTC
cdr3_aa: CASSPGSGNYGYTF

clone_size: NA
v_call: TRBV10-3
j_call: TRBJ1-6
d_call: TRBD1
cdr3_nt: TGTGCCAGCCAGGACAGGGGAAGGACGGCTGAAAAAAATTCACCCCTCCACTTT
cdr3_aa: CASQDRGRTAEKNSPLHF

clone_size: NA
v_call: TRBV30
j_call: TRBJ1-2
d_call: TRBD1
cdr3_nt: TGTGCCTGGGGGACGACAGGGGCAGCCTATGGCTACACCTTC
cdr3_aa: CAWGTTGAAYGYTF

clone_size: NA
v_call: TRBV30
j_call: TRBJ1-2
d_call: NA
cdr3_nt: TGTGCCTGGAGTGTAAGGGGCCTGAACTATGGCTACACCTTC
cdr3_aa: CAWSVRGLNYGYTF

clone_size: once
v_call: TRBV3-1/TRBV3-2
j_call: TRBJ1-1
d_call: NA
cdr3_nt: TGTGCCAGCAGAGGAAGGGAGCAGCGTACTGAAGCTTTCTTT
cdr3_aa: CASRGREQRTEAFF

clone_size: NA
v_call: TRBV5-1
j_call: TRBJ1-1
d_call: NA
cdr3_nt: TGCGCCAGCAGTTCCGGGAGCACTGAAGCTTTCTTT
cdr3_aa: CASSSGSTEAFF

clone_size: NA
v_call: TRBV28
j_call: TRBJ1-1
d_call: NA
cdr3_nt: TGTGCCAGCAGTTCCCCCCTCGGAGCTTTCTTT
cdr3_aa: CASSSPLGAFF

clone_size: NA
v_call: TRBV28
j_call: TRBJ2-5
d_call: TRBD2
cdr3_nt: TGTGCCAGCTCCCAAATGCGGGGGGCACAAGAGACCCAGTACTTC
cdr3_aa: CASSQMRGAQETQYF

clone_size: NA
v_call: TRBV15
j_call: TRBJ1-2
d_call: TRBD1
cdr3_nt: TGTGCCACCAGCCCTGGTAGGGACAGCACCTATGGCTACACCTTC
cdr3_aa: CATSPGRDSTYGYTF

clone_size: NA
v_call: TRBV6-5
j_call: TRBJ1-2
d_call: NA
cdr3_nt: TGTGCCAGCACCACCCGATCGACAGGACGTGGCTACACCTTC
cdr3_aa: CASTTRSTGRGYTF

clone_size: NA
v_call: TRBV6-5
j_call: TRBJ1-1
d_call: NA
cdr3_nt: TGTGCCAGCAGTTACTCTGGGGCAGCCATGAACACTGAAGCTTTCTTT
cdr3_aa: CASSYSGAAMNTEAFF

clone_size: once
v_call: TRBV19
j_call: TRBJ1-2
d_call: TRBD1
cdr3_nt: TGTGCCAGTGCAACCGCCGGGACAGGACGTCTTAGTGGTGGCTACACCTTC
cdr3_aa: CASATAGTGRLSGGYTF

clone_size: NA
v_call: TRBV4-1
j_call: TRBJ1-2
d_call: TRBD1
cdr3_nt: TGCGCCAGCAGCCAACTTGGACAGGGGGCATTGTACTATGGCTACACCTTC
cdr3_aa: CASSQLGQGALYYGYTF

clone_size: NA
v_call: TRBV5-8
j_call: TRBJ1-1
d_call: NA
cdr3_nt: TGTGCCAGCAGCTTAGTGGCCTCTCAAGCTTTCTTT
cdr3_aa: CASSLVASQAFF

clone_size: few
v_call: TRBV7-6
j_call: TRBJ2-7
d_call: TRBD1
cdr3_nt: TGTGCCAGCAGCTTAAAAGGACAGGGACCCTACGAGCAGTACTTC
cdr3_aa: CASSLKGQGPYEQYF

clone_size: NA
v_call: TRBV28
j_call: TRBJ1-2
d_call: NA
cdr3_nt: TGTGCCAGCAGTTTATCGTATGGCTACACCTTC
cdr3_aa: CASSLSYGYTF

clone_size: NA
v_call: TRBV29-1
j_call: TRBJ2-3
d_call: TRBD2
cdr3_nt: TGCAGCGTCCGACTAGCGGGGGGTACGCAGTATTTT
cdr3_aa: CSVRLAGGTQYF

clone_size: NA
v_call: TRBV7-3
j_call: TRBJ1-5
d_call: NA
cdr3_nt: TGTGCCAGCAGTCTATACCGCGATCTGAGTTATAGCAATCAGCCCCAGCATTTT
cdr3_aa: CASSLYRDLSYSNQPQHF

clone_size: NA
v_call: TRBV5-4
j_call: TRBJ1-2
d_call: TRBD1
cdr3_nt: TGTGCCAGCAGCTTAGTAGGGGGCGGGGACTATGGCTACACCTTC
cdr3_aa: CASSLVGGGDYGYTF

clone_size: NA
v_call: TRBV6-2/TRBV6-3
j_call: TRBJ2-5
d_call: TRBD2
cdr3_nt: TGTGCCAGCAGTTACAGGGCCCGACTAGCGGGGCTACAAGAGACCCAGTACTTC
cdr3_aa: CASSYRARLAGLQETQYF

clone_size: NA
v_call: TRBV9
j_call: TRBJ1-4
d_call: NA
cdr3_nt: TGTGCCAGCAGCGTAGACCCGGGTCGGGATGAAAAACTGTTTTTT
cdr3_aa: CASSVDPGRDEKLFF

clone_size: NA
v_call: TRBV18
j_call: TRBJ2-1
d_call: NA
cdr3_nt: TGTGCCAGCCTCCGTTACAATGAGCAGTTCTTC
cdr3_aa: CASLRYNEQFF

clone_size: few
v_call: TRBV6-5
j_call: TRBJ1-4
d_call: TRBD1
cdr3_nt: TGTGCCAGCAGTAGAAAGGGGGCCACTAATGAAAAACTGTTTTTT
cdr3_aa: CASSRKGATNEKLFF

clone_size: once
v_call: TRBV5-6
j_call: TRBJ1-4
d_call: TRBD1
cdr3_nt: TGTGCCAGCAGCTGGGGCCCCAGGGGGCGCGGGGAAAAACTGTTTTTT
cdr3_aa: CASSWGPRGRGEKLFF

clone_size: once
v_call: TRBV3-1/TRBV3-2
j_call: TRBJ1-3
d_call: NA
cdr3_nt: TGTGCCAGCAGCCACAGTAGTGACAGGTCTGGAAACACCATATATTTT
cdr3_aa: CASSHSSDRSGNTIYF

clone_size: NA
v_call: TRBV10-3
j_call: TRBJ1-1
d_call: TRBD1
cdr3_nt: TGTGCCATCAGTGGGACAGGGCAGATACCTGAAGCTTTCTTT
cdr3_aa: CAISGTGQIPEAFF

clone_size: NA
v_call: TRBV24-1
j_call: TRBJ2-3
d_call: TRBD1
cdr3_nt: TGTGCCACCAGTGACCCGGACAGGGGGCCCCCAGATACGCAGTATTTT
cdr3_aa: CATSDPDRGPPDTQYF

clone_size: NA
v_call: TRBV7-9
j_call: TRBJ1-2
d_call: NA
cdr3_nt: TGTGCCAGCAGCTTTTCAGATGGCTACACCTTC
cdr3_aa: CASSFSDGYTF

clone_size: once
v_call: TRBV2
j_call: TRBJ1-2
d_call: NA
cdr3_nt: TGTGCCAGCAGTGGGACAGCCTATGGCTACACCTTC
cdr3_aa: CASSGTAYGYTF

clone_size: NA
v_call: TRBV7-2
j_call: TRBJ1-5
d_call: NA
cdr3_nt: TGTGCCAGCAGCTTAGCAGGAGGTCAGCCCCAGCATTTT
cdr3_aa: CASSLAGGQPQHF

clone_size: NA
v_call: TRBV27
j_call: TRBJ1-5
d_call: NA
cdr3_nt: TGTGCCAGCAGTTTCAGTAGACTAAATCAGCCCCAGCATTTT
cdr3_aa: CASSFSRLNQPQHF

clone_size: NA
v_call: TRBV19
j_call: TRBJ2-7
d_call: NA
cdr3_nt: TGTGCCAGTAGTATAGGACTAGAGAACGACGAGCAGTACTTC
cdr3_aa: CASSIGLENDEQYF

clone_size: few
v_call: TRBV12-3/TRBV12-4
j_call: TRBJ1-5
d_call: TRBD1
cdr3_nt: TGTGCCACCAGACAGGGGAATCAGCCCCAGCATTTT
cdr3_aa: CATRQGNQPQHF

clone_size: NA
v_call: TRBV7-3
j_call: TRBJ1-1
d_call: NA
cdr3_nt: TGTGCCAGCAGCTTAGCCCCACCGGTAACTGAAGCTTTCTTT
cdr3_aa: CASSLAPPVTEAFF

clone_size: once
v_call: TRBV29-1
j_call: TRBJ2-3
d_call: NA
cdr3_nt: TGCAGCGTGTCGGGGGGCGACCCAGATACGCAGTATTTT
cdr3_aa: CSVSGGDPDTQYF